A single sample is the source of the 30 T cell receptor beta chains below, sequenced in a study of blood T cells in healthy people across ages. A second PCR, run for roughly 7 to 11 cycles, used a sample-barcoded 5' primer plus a J-beta primer mix. MiXCR, applied by TCRdb to the 5' RACE reads, yields one record per CDR3 protein. The data show fewer than 750,000 distinct CDR3 sequences, under 65% seen once. What was sequenced was blood. These receptor sequences come from an elderly woman in good health.

In this sample, this clonotype turned up many times. This chain uses TRBV4-1 with TRBJ2-5, with D maybe TRBD1 (6 bases). CDR3 size: 13 residues. Germline CDR1 and CDR2: MGHRA and YSYEKL. V was pared by 4 bases and J by 4 bases, with 10 bases between. The DNA for the CDR3 is TGCGCCAGCAGCCGGGGGCCGGCAGAGACCCAGTACTTC. It is translated as CASSRGPAETQYF.

This CDR3 reads CASSLDREAAREPYEQYF. CDR3 nucleotide sequence: TGTGCCAGCAGCTTAGACCGCGAGGCGGCCAGGGAACCCTACGAGCAGTACTTC. V gene TRBV11-3 combines with J gene TRBJ2-7; D perhaps matches TRBD1 (5 bases). This CDR3 contains 18 residues. Trimming cost V 0 bases and J 2 bases, with 20 bases left between them. CDR1 and CDR2 (germline): SGHNT, YENEEA.

This clonotype occurred many times. This rearrangement joins TRBV3-1 to TRBJ2-5; TRBD2 matches at 10 bases. Germline lookup yields CDR1 LGHDT and CDR2 YNNKEL (reference sequence). The CDR3 runs to 15 residues. The trim removed 2 bases at V and 5 bases at J, leaving 5 bases unmatched. The CDR3 reads CASSQPVSGRETQYF. CDR3 DNA sequence: TGTGCCAGCAGCCAACCAGTTAGCGGGAGGGAGACCCAGTACTTC.

In its sample, this clonotype was seen many times. The genes are TRBV28 and TRBJ2-6; TRBD1 agrees at 7 bases. V trimming: 8 bases; J trimming: 3 bases; junction bases outside the gene matches: 10. The germline CDR1 and CDR2 sequences are MDHEN and SYDVKM. CDR3 length: 16 residues. The CDR3 is CASSGQTLHGANVLTF. CDR3 DNA: TGTGCCAGCTCGGGACAGACTCTACATGGGGCCAACGTCCTGACTTTC.

Note on this clonotype: The junction and the germline gene differ at one end; a read error may be behind it. The CDR3 here is CANSGEGGGTDTQYF. CDR3 in DNA: TGCGCCAACAGCGGGGAAGGAGGGGGCACAGATACGCAGTATTTT. This chain connects TRBV5-1 to TRBJ2-3, with 7 positions matching TRBD2. CDR1 SGHRS and CDR2 YFSETQ come from the germline V gene. The CDR3 sequence is 15 residues long.

The chain combines TRBV11-2 with TRBJ1-4; 7 bases fit TRBD1. Germline V CDR1 and CDR2: SGHAT, FQNNGV. The CDR3 has 20 amino acids. V trimming: 4 bases; J trimming: 0 bases; junction bases outside the gene matches: 17. CDR3 in DNA: TGTGCCAGCAGCTCAAAGTGGGGGGACAGCGACCTTTCAACTAATGAAAAACTGTTTTTT. Amino acids: CASSSKWGDSDLSTNEKLFF.

The count of this clonotype is one. This sequence joins TRBV12-3 or TRBV12-4 and TRBJ2-3, with TRBD2 identical over 12 bases. The V gene end was trimmed by 4 bases and the J gene end by 2 bases; junction bases not matched to a gene: 4. CDR3 length: 16 amino acids. The CDR3 coding sequence is TGTGCCAGCAGTTCCTCTAGCGGGGGGGACACAGATACGCAGTATTTT. This gives the protein CASSSSSGGDTDTQYF.

V and J are TRBV20-1 and TRBJ1-1, with D uncertain. Germline V gene data show CDR1 as DFQATT and CDR2 as SNEGSKA (reference sequence). V lost 8 bases, J lost 3 bases, and 10 bases lay in between. The CDR3 has 11 amino acids. CDR3 nucleotide sequence: TGCAGTACCGTCCGGGACACTGAAGCTTTCTTT. It yields the protein CSTVRDTEAFF.

The sample holds many counts of this clonotype. The CDR3 loop reads CASSSDTPGLQETQYF. The CDR3 DNA reads as TGTGCCAGCAGCTCGGACACTCCGGGACTTCAAGAGACCCAGTACTTC. The chain combines TRBV6-6 with TRBJ2-5; a possible D gene is TRBD2 (6 bases). Germline V gene data show CDR1 as MNHNY and CDR2 as SVGAGI (reference sequence). The CDR3 totals 16 residues. Trimming took off 6 bases at V and 2 bases at J, with 19 bases between the two ends.

The chain is built from TRBV7-9 and TRBJ1-5; possible D gene TRBD1, 5 bases. CDR1 SEHNR and CDR2 FQNEAQ come from the germline V gene (reference sequence). CDR3 length equals 15 residues. V dropped 2 bases and J dropped 5 bases, with 13 bases sitting between them. The CDR3 bases are TGTGCCAGCAGCTTATGGCCAGGGACTCATCAGCCCCAGCATTTT. Its protein product is CASSLWPGTHQPQHF.

This sequence joins TRBV4-3 and TRBJ2-7, with no clear D. The CDR3 covers 12 residues. The germline gives CDR1 LGHNA, CDR2 YSLEER. V lost 2 bases to trimming and J lost 8 bases, with 10 bases between them. CDR3 amino acids: CASSQTDGKQYF. CDR3 DNA sequence: TGCGCCAGCAGCCAAACAGACGGCAAGCAGTACTTC.

The genes are TRBV4-2 and TRBJ2-5; 9 bases align to TRBD1. The DNA end lines up better with TRBJ2-7; the J call may be wrong. CDR1 is LGHNA, CDR2 YNFKEQ, per germline. This CDR3 contains 16 residues. This CDR3 reads CASSQDYRGRSYEQYF. As DNA, the CDR3 is TGTGCCAGCAGCCAAGACTACAGGGGGCGCAGCTACGAGCAGTACTTC.

Regarding this clonotype: This could be a read error, since a much larger clone is one nucleotide away. The rearrangement uses TRBV4-1 and TRBJ2-4, with a possible D match to TRBD1 (5 bases). The J call is in doubt because the DNA end fits TRBJ2-7 better. This CDR3 has 18 amino acids. Germline CDR1 is MGHRA and CDR2 is YSYEKL. This CDR3 reads CASSQKKGLATWEHEQYF. Written as DNA, the CDR3 is TGCGCCAGCAGCCAAAAAAAGGGGCTGGCTACGTGGGAACACGAGCAGTACTTC.

The chain links TRBV9 to TRBJ2-2, with 11 bases aligning to TRBD2. The CDR3 is made up of 15 amino acids. From germline, CDR1 is SGDLS and CDR2 YYNGEE. The V gene end was trimmed by 0 bases and the J gene end by 5 bases; junction bases not matched to a gene: 0. The CDR3 sequence is CASSVVAGGTGELFF. The CDR3, as DNA: TGTGCCAGCAGCGTAGTAGCGGGGGGGACCGGGGAGCTGTTTTTT.

The V gene is TRBV20-1, the J gene TRBJ1-5; D is unclear. The CDR3 is 14 residues long. Trimming left V 4 bases short and J 1 base short, with 11 bases between. CDR1 DFQATT and CDR2 SNEGSKA come from the germline V gene (reference sequence). For the CDR3, the DNA is TGCAGTGCTAACGATATCCAAAGCAATCAGCCCCAGCATTTT. It codes for CSANDIQSNQPQHF.

This chain uses TRBV12-3 or TRBV12-4 with TRBJ2-7, with TRBD2 matching 9 bases. The CDR3 sequence is 15 residues long. V lost 6 bases, J lost 7 bases, and 13 bases stayed unmatched. The CDR3 coding sequence is TGTGCCAGCAGCCTCCGCGGGGGGGCGGGGAATGAGCAGTACTTC. It specifies CASSLRGGAGNEQYF.

The chain carries TRBV20-1 and TRBJ2-1; the match to TRBD1 covers 7 bases. The CDR3 has 14 amino acids. The J segment lost 7 bases and the V segment lost 3 bases, leaving 9 bases of the junction unmatched. Germline lookup yields CDR1 DFQATT and CDR2 SNEGSKA (reference sequence). This chain's CDR3 is CSARPPGQSNEQFF. In nucleotides, the CDR3 is TGCAGTGCTAGGCCTCCGGGACAGTCAAATGAGCAGTTCTTC.

The rearrangement uses TRBV19 and TRBJ2-5; possibly TRBD2 for D (6 bases). Germline loops: CDR1 LNHDA, CDR2 SQIVND (reference sequence). This CDR3 region has 14 residues. V dropped 4 bases and J dropped 5 bases, with 14 bases sitting between them. The CDR3 DNA is TGTGCCAGTAGTAGATCCGGGAGCTGGGAGACCCAGTACTTC. Protein: CASSRSGSWETQYF. Together with reference TRBV19 and TRBJ2-5, the CDR3 gives the full variable domain: DGGITQSPKYLFRKEGQNVTLSCEQNLNHDAMYWYRQDPGQGLRLIYYSQIVNDFQKGDIAEGYSVSREKKESFPLTVTSAQKNPTAFYLCASSRSGSWETQYFGPGTRLLVL.

At least ten counts were recorded for this clonotype. This chain uses TRBV4-2 with TRBJ1-2, with D maybe TRBD1 (5 bases). The CDR3 runs to 18 residues. Germline CDR1 LGHNA, CDR2 YNFKEQ. Trimming removed 1 base from V and 1 base from J, with 19 bases in between. CDR3 protein: CASSQAQGPKGLNYGYTF. The CDR3 DNA is TGTGCCAGCAGCCAAGCGCAGGGCCCAAAAGGGCTTAACTATGGCTACACCTTC.

V gene TRBV6-2 or TRBV6-3 combines with J gene TRBJ2-3, with 7 bases matching TRBD2. Germline loops: CDR1 MNHEY, CDR2 SVGEGT. Unmatched junction bases numbered 6, after V lost 8 bases and J lost 4 bases. The CDR3 contains 13 residues. In DNA, the CDR3 is TGTGCCAGCCGGGGGAGGGTTGCAGATACGCAGTATTTT. This codes for CASRGRVADTQYF.

As to this clonotype: One end of the junction varies from germline; a read error may be responsible. The chain uses TRBV18 and TRBJ2-5; TRBD2 matches at 7 bases. Germline values: CDR1 KGHSH, CDR2 LQKENI. CDR3 length: 16 residues. CDR3 DNA sequence: TGTGCCAACTCACCGAGGAGAGCGGGGATCGAAGAGACCCAGTACTTC. It codes for CANSPRRAGIEETQYF.

This sequence joins TRBV25-1 and TRBJ2-3, with a tentative D call TRBD1 (6 bases). The CDR3 has 16 amino acids. V was cut by 5 bases and J by 0 bases, with 15 bases left in between. Germline lookup yields CDR1 MGHDK and CDR2 SYGVNS. CDR3 residues: CASSNGGQPSTDTQYF. The DNA of the CDR3 is TGTGCCAGCAGTAATGGCGGACAGCCTAGCACAGATACGCAGTATTTT.

The V call is TRBV20-1, the J call TRBJ1-6; 8 bases map to TRBD1. From germline, CDR1 is DFQATT and CDR2 SNEGSKA (reference sequence). The CDR3 sequence is 12 residues long. V lost 6 bases to trimming and J lost 10 bases; unmatched junction nucleotides: 5. The CDR3 DNA follows: TGCAGTGCCAGGGGGCTGGGGTCACCCCTCCACTTT. This sequence encodes CSARGLGSPLHF.

The J gene is TRBJ1-1, the V gene TRBV29-1; D is perhaps TRBD1 (5 bases). The ends were cut back, 7 bases at V and 3 bases at J, with 15 bases in the middle. CDR3 length equals 13 residues. Per germline, CDR1 SQVTM and CDR2 ANQGSEA. The CDR3 DNA reads as TGCAGCGGGGCAAGGGGCTCGGACACTGAAGCTTTCTTT. Translating gives CSGARGSDTEAFF.

This clonotype appeared many times. CDR3 DNA: TGCAGTGCTAGCAGGGATAGCAATCAGCCCCAGCATTTT. Its translation: CSASRDSNQPQHF. V and J are TRBV20-1 and TRBJ1-5; tentative D call: TRBD1 (5 bases). Germline V gene data show CDR1 as DFQATT and CDR2 as SNEGSKA (reference sequence). The CDR3 is made up of 13 amino acids. V lost 3 bases and J 0 bases, leaving 6 bases between the germline ends.

At least ten counts were recorded for this clonotype. The gene calls are TRBV7-9 and TRBJ2-1, with TRBD2 matching over 7 bases. The V gene's germline CDR1 is SEHNR and CDR2 FQNEAQ (reference sequence). V shed 2 bases and J 6 bases; nucleotides not matched to a gene: 4. The CDR3 covers 14 residues. DNA of the CDR3: TGTGCCAGCAGCTTATCGGGACTAATCAATGAGCAGTTCTTC. Its translation is CASSLSGLINEQFF.

Points on this clonotype: A single base separates this from a much larger clone, so it may be a read error. The rearrangement uses TRBV5-5 and TRBJ2-1; D possibly corresponds to TRBD1 (5 bases). CDR1 and CDR2 from the germline V gene are SGHKS and YYEKEE (reference sequence). The CDR3 consists of 15 residues. This CDR3 reads CTSSLIRGPYNEQFF. As DNA, the CDR3 is TGTACCAGCAGCTTGATAAGGGGCCCCTACAATGAGCAGTTCTTC.

This clonotype was recorded at least ten times. The chain combines TRBV7-2 with TRBJ1-5; D ambiguous. V lost 2 bases and J 0 bases, leaving 2 bases between the germline ends. Germline V CDR1 and CDR2: SGHTA, FQGNSA. The CDR3 consists of 13 residues. CDR3 nucleotides: TGTGCCAGCAGCTTACGTAGCAATCAGCCCCAGCATTTT. Its protein product is CASSLRSNQPQHF.

This clonotype was recorded many times. The chain combines TRBV7-2 with TRBJ2-3; no firm D call. The germline gives CDR1 SGHTA, CDR2 FQGNSA. The ends were cut back, 1 base at V and 0 bases at J, with 8 bases in the middle. The CDR3 has 15 residues. The CDR3 sequence: CASSLVASSTDTQYF. CDR3 bases: TGTGCCAGCAGCTTAGTGGCCAGTAGCACAGATACGCAGTATTTT.

This clonotype was recorded a few times. A read error may produce the germline difference seen at one junction end. The chain couples TRBV3-1 to TRBJ2-2; a possible D gene is TRBD2 (6 bases). The CDR3 totals 12 residues. In germline, CDR1 is LGHDT, CDR2 YNNKEL (reference sequence). CDR3 amino acids: CASSHLSGGLFF. CDR3 bases: TGTGCCAGCAGCCATTTATCCGGGGGGCTGTTTTTT.